This T cell receptor beta chain was obtained from a study of shared clonotypes between healthy human individuals. Study-level points and caveats: Represented genetic and exposure-history diversity was restricted by having few donors.

Germline V gene lookup returns CDR1 SGHDT and CDR2 YYEEEE. J gave up 2 bases and V 2 bases, and 9 bases lay outside the gene matches. The CDR3 consists of 16 residues. Sequenced by immunoSEQ multiplex PCR; TCRdb stores in-frame clones only, minus some. The sample has around 2.3 million clones, almost 96% seen once. The authors divided CD4+ cells into CD45RA+ naive and CD45RA-negative memory subsets. To note about this clone: What it binds is not known.

Sequenced sample: naive CD4+ T cells sorted from blood. Indicated subset: CD45RA+ positively selected. The TCR originated in a man aged 18 to 30 in good health. The chain uses TRBV5-6 and TRBJ2-5; 7 bases map to TRBD2. The CDR3 DNA follows: TGTGCCAGCAGCTTTCATCTAGCGGACCGACAAGAGACCCAGTACTTC. Translating gives CASSFHLADRQETQYF. The full variable domain, its missing parts supplied by reference TRBV5-6 and TRBJ2-5, is DAGVTQSPTHLIKTRGQQVTLRCSPKSGHDTVSWYQQALGQGPQFIFQYYEEEERQRGNFPDRFSGHQFPNYSSELNVNALLLGDSALYLCASSFHLADRQETQYFGPGTRLLVL.